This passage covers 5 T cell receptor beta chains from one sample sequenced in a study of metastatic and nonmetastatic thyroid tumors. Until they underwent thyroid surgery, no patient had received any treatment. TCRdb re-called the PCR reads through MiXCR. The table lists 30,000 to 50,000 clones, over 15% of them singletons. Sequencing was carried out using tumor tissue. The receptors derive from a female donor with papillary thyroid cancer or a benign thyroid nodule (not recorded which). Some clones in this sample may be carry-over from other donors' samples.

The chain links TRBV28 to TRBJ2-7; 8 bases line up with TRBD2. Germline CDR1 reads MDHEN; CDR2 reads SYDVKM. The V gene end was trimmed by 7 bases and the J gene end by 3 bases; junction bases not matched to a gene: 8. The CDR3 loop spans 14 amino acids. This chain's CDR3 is CASIGAGEDYEQYF. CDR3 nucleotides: TGTGCCAGCATCGGAGCGGGAGAAGACTACGAGCAGTACTTC.

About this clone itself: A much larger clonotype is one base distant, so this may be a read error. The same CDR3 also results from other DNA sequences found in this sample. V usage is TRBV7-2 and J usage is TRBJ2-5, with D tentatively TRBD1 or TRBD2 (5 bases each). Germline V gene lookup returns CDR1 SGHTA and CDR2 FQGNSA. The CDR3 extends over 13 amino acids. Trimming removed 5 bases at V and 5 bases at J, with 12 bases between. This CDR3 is CASSQGPRETQYF. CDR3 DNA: TGTGCCAGCAGCCAGGGACCCCGGGAGACCCAGTACTTC.

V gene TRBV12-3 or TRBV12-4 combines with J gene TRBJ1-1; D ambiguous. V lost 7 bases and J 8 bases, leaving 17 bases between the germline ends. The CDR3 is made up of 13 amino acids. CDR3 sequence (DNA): TGTGCCAGCATTTCAGTGGGTAGTGTGGAAGCTTTCTTT. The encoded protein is CASISVGSVEAFF.

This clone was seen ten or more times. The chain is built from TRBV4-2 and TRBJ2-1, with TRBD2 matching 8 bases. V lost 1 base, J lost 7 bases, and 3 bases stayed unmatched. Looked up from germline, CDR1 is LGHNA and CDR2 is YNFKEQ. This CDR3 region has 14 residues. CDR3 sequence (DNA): TGTGCCAGCAGCCAAGGATCTAGCGGGAATGAGCAGTTCTTC. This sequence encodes CASSQGSSGNEQFF.

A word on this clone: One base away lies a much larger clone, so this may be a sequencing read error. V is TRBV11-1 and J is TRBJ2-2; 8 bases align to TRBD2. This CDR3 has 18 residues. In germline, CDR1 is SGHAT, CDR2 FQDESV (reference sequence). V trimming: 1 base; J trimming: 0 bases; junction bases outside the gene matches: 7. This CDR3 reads CASSLVCSGGANTGELFF. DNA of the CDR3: TGTGCCAGCAGCTTAGTATGCAGCGGGGGCGCGAACACCGGGGAGCTGTTTTTT.